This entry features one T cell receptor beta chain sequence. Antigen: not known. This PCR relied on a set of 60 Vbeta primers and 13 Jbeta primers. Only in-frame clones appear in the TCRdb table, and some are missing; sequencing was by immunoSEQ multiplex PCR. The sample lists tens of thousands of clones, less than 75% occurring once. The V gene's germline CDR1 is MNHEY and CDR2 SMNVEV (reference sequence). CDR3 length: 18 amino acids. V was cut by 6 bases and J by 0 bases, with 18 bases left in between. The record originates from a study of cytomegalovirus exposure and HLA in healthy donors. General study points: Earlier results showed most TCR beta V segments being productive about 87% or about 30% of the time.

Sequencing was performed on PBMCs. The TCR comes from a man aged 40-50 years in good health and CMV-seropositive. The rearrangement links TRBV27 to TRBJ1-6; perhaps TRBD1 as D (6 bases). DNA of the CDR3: TGTGCCAGCAGCCCCCAGGGGTTTAGGAGCTCCTATAATTCACCCCTCCACTTT. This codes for CASSPQGFRSSYNSPLHF.